This passage covers 29 T cell receptor beta chains from one sample sequenced in a study of T cells in Graves' hyperthyroidism and ophthalmopathy. From RNA transcripts, TCR beta CDR3 regions were amplified. A set of HTBI primers served as the primers for a first-round RT-PCR of the TCR CDR3. TCRdb reprocessed the multiplex PCR reads via MiXCR and lists one record per CDR3 protein. Among some 300,000 distinct CDR3 sequences, around 20% were seen once, and the ten largest hold 39%. The sequenced sample was blood. All receptors derive from a man aged 45-65 years with Graves' ophthalmopathy.

This clonotype was counted only a few times. V and J are TRBV10-3 and TRBJ1-5; no firm D call. Trimming left V 3 bases short and J 4 bases short, with 7 bases between. Germline CDR1 ENHRY, CDR2 SYGVKD. The CDR3 covers 13 residues. Written as DNA, the CDR3 is TGTGCCATCAGTGATTTGGAGAATCAGCCCCAGCATTTT. Translated, it gives CAISDLENQPQHF.

On this clonotype itself: A read error may be the cause here, since a much bigger clone is one base away. The chain links TRBV6-2 or TRBV6-3 to TRBJ2-5, with 8 bases aligning to TRBD2. Germline loops: CDR1 MNHEY, CDR2 SVGEGT. CDR3 length equals 15 residues. The CDR3 region is CASSPGGGRSETRYF. The CDR3 region has the DNA TGTGCCAGCAGTCCGGGGGGGGGCAGATCGGAGACCCGGTACTTC.

This clonotype was detected only a few times. The V call is TRBV19, the J call TRBJ2-7; no reliable D call. The V and J ends lost 3 bases and 3 bases respectively, with 15 bases between them. CDR1 is LNHDA and CDR2 is SQIVND in the germline V gene (reference sequence). The CDR3 has 15 amino acids. The CDR3 loop is CASSISAAGSYEQYF. The DNA for the CDR3 is TGTGCCAGTAGTATCTCCGCGGCAGGTAGCTACGAGCAGTACTTC.

This clonotype was counted at least ten times. This chain connects TRBV18 to TRBJ1-1; 8 bases are a match to TRBD1. This CDR3 has 17 residues. Germline assignment: CDR1 KGHSH and CDR2 LQKENI. V lost 3 bases, J lost 4 bases, and 13 bases stayed unmatched. The CDR3 here is CASSPPGGLGRVTEAFF. The CDR3 region has the DNA TGTGCCAGCTCACCTCCAGGGGGCCTGGGTCGCGTCACTGAAGCTTTCTTT.

There are many counts of this clonotype. This rearrangement joins TRBV20-1 to TRBJ2-5; no firm D call. Germline V gives CDR1 DFQATT, CDR2 SNEGSKA (reference sequence). The CDR3 is made up of 13 amino acids. Trimming took 1 base from V and 5 from J, leaving 11 bases between them. CDR3 DNA: TGCAGTGCTAGAGTAGGGCAACAGGAGACCCAGTACTTC. Its translation is CSARVGQQETQYF.

This clonotype was observed a few times. The chain uses TRBV20-1 and TRBJ1-2, with 8 bases aligning to TRBD1. Germline V lookup: CDR1 DFQATT, CDR2 SNEGSKA (reference sequence). The ends lost 3 bases at V and 2 bases at J; junction bases unmatched: 5. The CDR3 sequence is 14 residues long. The CDR3 loop is CSARTRTGNYGYTF. CDR3 in DNA: TGCAGTGCTAGGACTAGGACAGGGAACTATGGCTACACCTTC.

This clonotype was seen many times. The genes are TRBV7-2 and TRBJ2-3, with 7 nucleotides matching TRBD1. Germline loops: CDR1 SGHTA, CDR2 FQGNSA. This CDR3 is built from 14 residues. V shed 3 bases, J shed 4 bases, and the junction held 4 bases outside the gene matches. The CDR3 DNA is TGTGCCAGCAGCTTTCCGGGACAGCCAGATACGCAGTATTTT. Translated, it gives CASSFPGQPDTQYF.

In this sample, this clonotype turned up once. The chain carries TRBV6-5 and TRBJ2-5; the D gene is possibly TRBD2 (6 bases). Trimming pared 4 bases from V and 1 base from J, leaving 16 bases between. This CDR3 has 16 amino acids. Per germline, CDR1 MNHEY and CDR2 SVGAGI. The CDR3 coding sequence is TGTGCCAGCAGTTCCTCCCCGGGGGACTTCCAAGAGACCCAGTACTTC. Residues: CASSSSPGDFQETQYF.

This clonotype has only a few counts. The chain combines TRBV19 with TRBJ2-1; a possible D gene is TRBD2 (7 bases). Germline V gene data show CDR1 as LNHDA and CDR2 as SQIVND (reference sequence). CDR3 size: 15 residues. The ends were cut back, 6 bases at V and 7 bases at J, with 19 bases in the middle. The CDR3 DNA follows: TGTGCCAGTAGCCCCCAGGGGAGGGGCCGTAATGAGCAGTTCTTC. Amino acid sequence: CASSPQGRGRNEQFF.

This clonotype was detected only a few times. The chain uses TRBV11-2 and TRBJ1-4, with a tentative D call TRBD1 (5 bases). CDR3 size: 16 residues. Between the trimmed V and J ends, which lost 1 base and 7 bases, there was a span of 16 bases. Germline CDR1 and CDR2: SGHAT and FQNNGV. This chain's CDR3 is CASSLGPARVGEKLFF. CDR3 sequence (DNA): TGTGCCAGCAGCTTAGGTCCGGCCAGGGTCGGTGAAAAACTGTTTTTT.

This clonotype was seen only a few times. The chain joins TRBV9 to TRBJ2-2; tentative D call: TRBD2 (6 bases). The CDR3 is 16 residues long. Germline V lookup: CDR1 SGDLS, CDR2 YYNGEE. The ends were cut back, 0 bases at V and 5 bases at J, with 14 bases in the middle. CDR3 coding DNA: TGTGCCAGCAGCGTAGCTTCAGGGACTGAAACCGGGGAGCTGTTTTTT. Its translation: CASSVASGTETGELFF. Full variable domain (rest looked up from reference TRBV9 and TRBJ2-2): DSGVTQTPKHLITATGQRVTLRCSPRSGDLSVYWYQQSLDQGLQFLIQYYNGEERAKGNILERFSAQQFPDLHSELNLSSLELGDSALYFCASSVASGTETGELFFGEGSRLTVL.

This clonotype was observed a few times. The CDR3 is CASSLQQGVLTDTQYF. The CDR3 coding sequence is TGTGCCAGCAGCCTTCAACAGGGAGTGTTGACAGATACGCAGTATTTT. The rearrangement links TRBV6-1 to TRBJ2-3, with D possibly matching TRBD1 (6 bases). V was shortened by 6 bases and J by 3 bases, with 19 bases between the two germline ends. Germline V lookup: CDR1 MNHNS, CDR2 SASEGT. The CDR3 loop spans 16 amino acids.

Comments on this clonotype: A much larger clone differs by one base, so this may be a read error. This rearrangement joins TRBV20-1 to TRBJ2-1; TRBD2 aligns across 11 bases. Germline CDR1 and CDR2: DFQATT and SNEGSKA (reference sequence). J lost 1 base, V lost 5 bases, and 22 bases had no gene match. The CDR3 consists of 21 residues. The CDR3, as DNA: TGCAGTGCTCCCCCGAACCGAGGGCCTAGCGGGAGGACTGGGTCCTACAATGAGCAGTTCTTC. This gives the protein CSAPPNRGPSGRTGSYNEQFF.

This clonotype was found a few times. As DNA, the CDR3 is TGTGCCAGCAGCGTAGGTATGAACACTGAAGCTTTCTTT. Protein: CASSVGMNTEAFF. The chain employs TRBV9 and TRBJ1-1; D ambiguous. This CDR3 comprises 13 residues. V was trimmed by 0 bases and J by 0 bases, leaving 3 bases between them. Germline-derived CDR1 and CDR2 are SGDLS and YYNGEE.

The CDR3 nucleotides read TGCGCCAGCAGCCAAGACTTGACCGGGACAGGGGGCAGAAGTGGCGGCTACACCTTC. Protein product: CASSQDLTGTGGRSGGYTF. The rearrangement joins TRBV4-1 to TRBJ1-2; TRBD1 matches at 12 bases. V gave up 0 bases and J gave up 8 bases; unmatched junction bases: 16. Germline V lookup: CDR1 MGHRA, CDR2 YSYEKL. This CDR3 is built from 19 residues.

This clonotype appeared many times. The V call is TRBV12-3 or TRBV12-4, the J call TRBJ2-1; 7 bases line up with TRBD1. The CDR3 is 13 amino acids. Germline trimming cut 3 bases from V and 8 bases from J; bases unmatched to any gene: 4. The CDR3 DNA is TGTGCCAGCAGTTTGGACAGGATCTATGAGCAGTTCTTC. It translates to CASSLDRIYEQFF.

This clonotype was counted at least ten times. The J gene is TRBJ1-1, the V gene TRBV16; 8 nucleotides match TRBD1. J gave up 0 bases and V 1 base, and 7 bases lay outside the gene matches. The CDR3 has 17 residues. In germline, CDR1 is KGHSY, CDR2 FQNENV. In nucleotides, the CDR3 is TGTGCCAGCAGCCAATTGGTAGGACAGGGCCTGAACACTGAAGCTTTCTTT. Translation gives CASSQLVGQGLNTEAFF.

The chain joins TRBV5-6 to TRBJ2-5; D perhaps matches TRBD2 (5 bases). V was clipped by 4 bases and J by 3 bases, with 16 bases between them. CDR1 and CDR2 from the germline V gene are SGHDT and YYEEEE. This CDR3 has 15 amino acids. This CDR3 reads CASSGGVEAKETQYF. CDR3 sequence (DNA): TGTGCCAGCAGCGGAGGAGTGGAGGCCAAAGAGACCCAGTACTTC.

This clonotype has only a few counts. The chain employs TRBV3-1 and TRBJ2-4; 9 positions agree with TRBD2. The germline V gene has CDR1 LGHDT and CDR2 YNNKEL (reference sequence). The trim removed 8 bases at V and 2 bases at J, leaving 13 bases unmatched. The CDR3 runs 17 residues. The CDR3 coding sequence is TGTGCCAGCTCATCACCGGGACTAGCTCGAACCAAAAACATTCAGTACTTC. It is translated as CASSSPGLARTKNIQYF.

The chain joins TRBV27 to TRBJ2-7; D is perhaps TRBD1 (6 bases). Trimming cost V 2 bases and J 2 bases, with 10 bases left between them. Germline assignment: CDR1 MNHEY and CDR2 SMNVEV (reference sequence). This CDR3 has 14 amino acids. The CDR3, as DNA: TGTGCCAGCAGTTTAAAAAGACAGGCCTACGAGCAGTACTTC. Translating it yields CASSLKRQAYEQYF.

The chain employs TRBV10-3 and TRBJ1-1; D is unclear. Trimming shortened V by 6 bases and J by 0 bases, and 8 bases separated the two germline ends. Germline V gene lookup returns CDR1 ENHRY and CDR2 SYGVKD. This CDR3 is 13 amino acids long. The CDR3 DNA follows: TGTGCCATCAGGCGGGCCTTGAACACTGAAGCTTTCTTT. Its protein is CAIRRALNTEAFF.

This clonotype was seen a handful of times. The J gene is TRBJ2-7, the V gene TRBV30, with 7 bases aligning to TRBD1. The V and J ends lost 5 bases and 5 bases, in that order; junction bases with no gene match: 3. The germline gives CDR1 GTSNPN, CDR2 SVGIG (reference sequence). CDR3 length equals 11 residues. CDR3 loop: CAWGDRDEQYF. The CDR3 nucleotides are TGTGCCTGGGGAGACAGGGACGAGCAGTACTTC.

This clonotype was counted at least ten times. The gene calls are TRBV20-1 and TRBJ2-5; D ambiguous. This CDR3 is 11 amino acids long. V lost 3 bases and J 5 bases, leaving 7 bases between the germline ends. CDR1 is DFQATT and CDR2 is SNEGSKA in the germline V gene (reference sequence). This CDR3 is CSARKVETQYF. CDR3 DNA: TGCAGTGCTAGGAAGGTCGAGACCCAGTACTTC.

The chain joins TRBV29-1 to TRBJ1-2, with TRBD1 identical over 10 bases. Germline CDR1 and CDR2: SQVTM and ANQGSEA. CDR3 length: 13 amino acids. The V segment lost 6 bases and the J segment 8 bases; nucleotides outside the gene matches: 9. The CDR3 is CSVFGQGDEGYTF. Here the CDR3 DNA reads TGCAGCGTATTTGGACAGGGGGATGAAGGCTACACCTTC.

This clonotype occurred a few times. The J gene is TRBJ1-5, the V gene TRBV7-6; 8 bases are a match to TRBD1. CDR3 length: 16 residues. CDR1 and CDR2 (germline): SGHVS, FNYEAQ. V was pared by 5 bases and J by 6 bases, with 12 bases of the junction left unmatched. CDR3 amino acids: CASSPTNRGEGQPQHF. In DNA, the CDR3 is TGTGCCAGCAGCCCTACGAACAGGGGGGAAGGTCAGCCCCAGCATTTT.

The chain has TRBV6-1 and TRBJ1-5, with D hard to call. The CDR3 contains 14 residues. The ends were cut back, 6 bases at V and 2 bases at J, with 11 bases in the middle. Germline V lookup: CDR1 MNHNS, CDR2 SASEGT. The CDR3: CASSQSWGNQPQHF. CDR3 sequence (DNA): TGTGCCAGCAGCCAATCGTGGGGCAATCAGCCCCAGCATTTT.

This sequence joins TRBV20-1 and TRBJ1-6; D remains unclear. The CDR3 is 13 residues long. Germline V CDR1 and CDR2: DFQATT, SNEGSKA (reference sequence). Trimming cost V 4 bases and J 7 bases, with 11 bases left between them. CDR3 nucleotides: TGCAGTGCTATTGAGGGATACAATTCACCCCTCCACTTT. This encodes CSAIEGYNSPLHF.

Ten or more counts support this clonotype. The chain has TRBV7-6 and TRBJ1-1, with D perhaps TRBD1 (5 bases). Trimming stripped 5 bases from V and 1 base from J, with 11 bases between. CDR1 and CDR2 (germline): SGHVS, FNYEAQ. This CDR3 has 14 amino acids. The CDR3 reads CASSQGASNTEAFF. CDR3 in DNA: TGTGCCAGCAGCCAGGGTGCGTCGAACACTGAAGCTTTCTTT.

In the case of this clonotype: It may be a read error: a sequence one base away is much more abundant. The V and J genes are TRBV18 and TRBJ1-1; the match to TRBD1 covers 7 bases. The CDR3 is 17 amino acids. In germline, CDR1 is KGHSH, CDR2 LQKENI. The CDR3 spells CAGSPRGTANMNTEAFF. The CDR3 DNA reads TGTGCCGGCTCACCTCGTGGGACAGCGAATATGAACACTGAAGCTTTCTTT.